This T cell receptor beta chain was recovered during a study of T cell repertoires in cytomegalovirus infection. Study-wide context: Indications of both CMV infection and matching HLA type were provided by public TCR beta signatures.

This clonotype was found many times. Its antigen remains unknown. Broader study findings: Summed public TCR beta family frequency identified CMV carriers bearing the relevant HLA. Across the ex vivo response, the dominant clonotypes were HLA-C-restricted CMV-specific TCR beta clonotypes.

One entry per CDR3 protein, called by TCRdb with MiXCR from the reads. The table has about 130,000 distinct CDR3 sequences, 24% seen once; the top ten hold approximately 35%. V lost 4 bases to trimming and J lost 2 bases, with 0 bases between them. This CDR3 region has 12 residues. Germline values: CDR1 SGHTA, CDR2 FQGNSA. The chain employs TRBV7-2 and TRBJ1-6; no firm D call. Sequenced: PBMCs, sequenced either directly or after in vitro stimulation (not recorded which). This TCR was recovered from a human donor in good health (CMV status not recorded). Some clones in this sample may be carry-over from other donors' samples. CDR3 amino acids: CASSSYNSPLHF. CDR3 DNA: TGTGCCAGCAGCTCCTATAATTCACCCCTCCACTTT.